This is a list of T cell receptor beta chains from one sample in a study of Ad26.COV2.S vaccination and SARS-CoV-2 variants. Assay: immunoSEQ multiplex PCR; the TCRdb copy retains only in-frame clones and omits some. The table lists about 350,000 clones, 92% of them singletons. This specimen was peripheral blood, taken after recovery from COVID-19. All receptors come from a human donor who had recovered from COVID-19. Each CDR3 is given with its conserved first and last residue. A D gene is named only where the DNA matches it firmly. Size is omitted from some rows. Given values are once, few, many or a class for expanded clones.

D: TRBD2
V: TRBV10-3
size: .
J: TRBJ2-3
DNA: TGTGCCATCAGAGGACTAGCGGGGGTTAGCACAGATACGCAGTATTTT
CDR3: CAIRGLAGVSTDTQYF

D: .
V: TRBV10-1
size: .
J: TRBJ2-3
DNA: TGCGCCAGCAGTGAAGGGCCGGGTACGCAGTATTTT
CDR3: CASSEGPGTQYF

D: .
V: TRBV5-1
size: .
J: TRBJ1-1
DNA: TGCGCCAGCAGCTTGGAGGCGCCGAACACTGAAGCTTTCTTT
CDR3: CASSLEAPNTEAFF

D: TRBD1
V: TRBV5-1
size: .
J: TRBJ1-1
DNA: TGCGCCAGCAGCTCCGAGGGACAGCTCATGAACACTGAAGCTTTCTTT
CDR3: CASSSEGQLMNTEAFF

D: TRBD1
V: TRBV5-1
size: .
J: TRBJ2-2
DNA: TGCGCCAGCAGCAACGACAGGGTCAACACCGGGGAGCTGTTTTTT
CDR3: CASSNDRVNTGELFF

D: TRBD2
V: TRBV7-6
size: .
J: TRBJ2-7
DNA: TGTGCCAGCAGCTCTGGGACTAGCGGTACCTACGAGCAGTACTTC
CDR3: CASSSGTSGTYEQYF

D: TRBD1
V: TRBV19
size: .
J: TRBJ1-4
DNA: TGTGCCAGTAGGGATGGGACAGGGAGTCCCGGAAAACTGTTTTTT
CDR3: CASRDGTGSPGKLFF

D: .
V: TRBV2
size: .
J: TRBJ1-1
DNA: TGTGCCAGCAAAATAGGGTCGGCGAACACTGAAGCTTTCTTT
CDR3: CASKIGSANTEAFF

D: .
V: TRBV5-6
size: .
J: TRBJ2-7
DNA: TGTGCCAGCAGCTTTTACGAGCAGTACTTC
CDR3: CASSFYEQYF

D: TRBD2
V: TRBV19
size: .
J: TRBJ2-1
DNA: TGTGCCACGCAGCCGGGGGGGTCGTTCTACAATGAGCAGTTCTTC
CDR3: CATQPGGSFYNEQFF

D: TRBD1
V: TRBV9
size: .
J: TRBJ1-2
DNA: TGTGCCAGCAGCGTAGGAGTGACAGGGGATTTTTCTGGCTACACCTTC
CDR3: CASSVGVTGDFSGYTF

D: .
V: TRBV28
size: .
J: TRBJ1-2
DNA: TGTGCCAGCAGAGGACCGACAGTCAACTATGGCTACACCTTC
CDR3: CASRGPTVNYGYTF

D: .
V: TRBV6-5
size: .
J: TRBJ2-2
DNA: TGTGCCAGCAGTTACCCTTCCACCGGGGAGCTGTTTTTT
CDR3: CASSYPSTGELFF

D: TRBD2
V: TRBV11-2
size: .
J: TRBJ2-7
DNA: TGTGCCAGCAGCTTAGGCCCGGGGGGGATAACCTACGAGCAGTACTTC
CDR3: CASSLGPGGITYEQYF

D: .
V: TRBV6-5
size: .
J: TRBJ2-2
DNA: TGTGCCAGCAGTTCAATCGGGACGGATAGCACCGGGGAGCTGTTTTTT
CDR3: CASSSIGTDSTGELFF

D: .
V: TRBV5-1
size: once
J: TRBJ1-4
DNA: TGCGCCAGCAGCTTAAGGGGCACTAATGAAAAACTGTTTTTT
CDR3: CASSLRGTNEKLFF

D: TRBD1
V: TRBV19
size: .
J: TRBJ1-2
DNA: TGTGCCAGTAACCCCCGGACAGGGAAGGATGGCTACACCTTC
CDR3: CASNPRTGKDGYTF

D: .
V: TRBV29-1
size: .
J: TRBJ1-2
DNA: TGCAGCGTAGCCCTATCGTATGGCTACACCTTC
CDR3: CSVALSYGYTF

D: .
V: TRBV2
size: .
J: TRBJ1-2
DNA: TGTGCCAGCCTGTCAGCAAACTATGGCTACACCTTC
CDR3: CASLSANYGYTF

D: .
V: TRBV29-1
size: once
J: TRBJ1-1
DNA: TGCAGCGTGATGACAGGCGGCACTGAAGCTTTCTTT
CDR3: CSVMTGGTEAFF

D: .
V: TRBV6-2/TRBV6-3
size: .
J: TRBJ2-5
DNA: TGTGCCAGCAGTTACTCCCGGGGGCTTCAAGAGACCCAGTACTTC
CDR3: CASSYSRGLQETQYF

D: TRBD2
V: TRBV9
size: .
J: TRBJ2-1
DNA: TGTGCCAGCAGCGTAGGGGGGACTAGCGTCTACAATGAGCAGTTCTTC
CDR3: CASSVGGTSVYNEQFF

D: .
V: TRBV18
size: .
J: TRBJ2-2
DNA: TGTGCCAGCTCACCCCGAAACCAAAACACCGGGGAGCTGTTTTTT
CDR3: CASSPRNQNTGELFF

D: .
V: TRBV3-1/TRBV3-2
size: .
J: TRBJ2-7
DNA: TGTGCCAGCAGCCAAAGCGTCCCGCGGTACGAGCAGTACTTC
CDR3: CASSQSVPRYEQYF

D: TRBD1
V: TRBV11-2
size: .
J: TRBJ1-6
DNA: TGTGCCAGCAGCTTGACAGGGGGCGATAATTCACCCCTCCACTTT
CDR3: CASSLTGGDNSPLHF

D: TRBD1
V: TRBV10-3
size: .
J: TRBJ1-1
DNA: TGTGCCATCAGTGTCGCCAGAGGGGCAGGGGGCGAACGGGCTTTCTTT
CDR3: CAISVARGAGGERAFF

D: .
V: TRBV4-1
size: .
J: TRBJ1-1
DNA: TGCGCCAGCAGCACGAGAGGAGGGGGGAACACTGAAGCTTTCTTT
CDR3: CASSTRGGGNTEAFF

D: .
V: TRBV9
size: once
J: TRBJ1-5
DNA: TGTGCCAGCAGCCCCGGACAGATCCCTCAGCCCCAGCATTTT
CDR3: CASSPGQIPQPQHF

D: TRBD1
V: TRBV19
size: .
J: TRBJ1-1
DNA: TGTGCCAGTAGTATAGGCGACAGGGTGTCCACTGAAGCTTTCTTT
CDR3: CASSIGDRVSTEAFF

D: TRBD1
V: TRBV5-1
size: once
J: TRBJ1-1
DNA: TGCGCCAGCAGCCCGACAGGGTGGATGAACACTGAAGCTTTCTTT
CDR3: CASSPTGWMNTEAFF

D: .
V: TRBV12-5
size: .
J: TRBJ2-3
DNA: TGTGCTAGTGGTTTGAGGGAGACCACAGATACGCAGTATTTT
CDR3: CASGLRETTDTQYF

D: .
V: TRBV9
size: once
J: TRBJ1-1
DNA: TGTGCCAGCAGCGTGGGGAGAGGCACTGAAGCTTTCTTT
CDR3: CASSVGRGTEAFF

D: .
V: TRBV7-6
size: .
J: TRBJ2-7
DNA: TGTGCCAGCAGCCGAGGGGCGGCTCAGGGGGGCTCCTACGAGCAGTACTTC
CDR3: CASSRGAAQGGSYEQYF

D: .
V: TRBV4-1
size: .
J: TRBJ2-7
DNA: TGCGCCAGCAGCCAAGATCCTGCGGGGACAACACTCTACGAGCAGTACTTC
CDR3: CASSQDPAGTTLYEQYF

D: TRBD2
V: TRBV5-6
size: .
J: TRBJ2-4
DNA: TGTGCCAGCAGCTTGGTCGGGGGGGCCAAAAACATTCAGTACTTC
CDR3: CASSLVGGAKNIQYF

D: .
V: TRBV29-1
size: .
J: TRBJ1-4
DNA: TGCAGCGTTGAAAAGGGGTACCTTAATGAAAAACTGTTTTTT
CDR3: CSVEKGYLNEKLFF

D: .
V: TRBV27
size: .
J: TRBJ1-1
DNA: TGTGCCAGCAGTTTATCGGGGTACTTGAACACTGAAGCTTTCTTT
CDR3: CASSLSGYLNTEAFF

D: TRBD1
V: TRBV9
size: .
J: TRBJ2-2
DNA: TGTGCCAGCAGCAACGGACAGGGAATAGTCACCGGGGAGCTGTTTTTT
CDR3: CASSNGQGIVTGELFF

D: .
V: TRBV5-5
size: .
J: TRBJ1-6
DNA: TGTGCCAGCAGCTTGGGCCTATTGGATTCACCCCTCCACTTT
CDR3: CASSLGLLDSPLHF